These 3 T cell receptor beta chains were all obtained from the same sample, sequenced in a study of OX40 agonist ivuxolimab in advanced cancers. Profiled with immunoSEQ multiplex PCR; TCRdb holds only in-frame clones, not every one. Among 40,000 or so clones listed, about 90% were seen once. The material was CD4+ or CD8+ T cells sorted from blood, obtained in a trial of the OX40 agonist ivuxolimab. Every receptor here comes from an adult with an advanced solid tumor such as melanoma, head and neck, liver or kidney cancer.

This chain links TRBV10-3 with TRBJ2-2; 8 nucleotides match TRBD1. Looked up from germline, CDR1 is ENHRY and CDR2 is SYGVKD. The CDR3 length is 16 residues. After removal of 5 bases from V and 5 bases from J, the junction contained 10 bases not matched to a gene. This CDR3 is CAISQAGGPLTGELFF. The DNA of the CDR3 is TGTGCCATCAGTCAAGCAGGGGGCCCCTTAACCGGGGAGCTGTTTTTT.

CDR3 residues: CSVEEGFSTDTQYF. The CDR3 DNA follows: TGCAGCGTTGAAGAAGGGTTCAGCACAGATACGCAGTATTTT. The V call is TRBV29-1, the J call TRBJ2-3; D gene ambiguous. In germline, CDR1 is SQVTM, CDR2 ANQGSEA. V was cut by 0 bases and J by 0 bases, with 7 bases left in between. CDR3 length: 14 residues.

CDR3 bases: TGTGCCAGTAGTCTTGGACAGCGGATGAACACTGAAGCTTTCTTT. Amino acids: CASSLGQRMNTEAFF. This chain connects TRBV19 to TRBJ1-1; TRBD1 might be the D (6 bases). Germline CDR1 LNHDA, CDR2 SQIVND (reference sequence). V shed 5 bases and J shed 0 bases, with 13 bases lying between them. The CDR3 loop spans 15 amino acids. The whole variable domain, remainder taken from reference TRBV19 and TRBJ1-1, is DGGITQSPKYLFRKEGQNVTLSCEQNLNHDAMYWYRQDPGQGLRLIYYSQIVNDFQKGDIAEGYSVSREKKESFPLTVTSAQKNPTAFYLCASSLGQRMNTEAFFGQGTRLTVV.